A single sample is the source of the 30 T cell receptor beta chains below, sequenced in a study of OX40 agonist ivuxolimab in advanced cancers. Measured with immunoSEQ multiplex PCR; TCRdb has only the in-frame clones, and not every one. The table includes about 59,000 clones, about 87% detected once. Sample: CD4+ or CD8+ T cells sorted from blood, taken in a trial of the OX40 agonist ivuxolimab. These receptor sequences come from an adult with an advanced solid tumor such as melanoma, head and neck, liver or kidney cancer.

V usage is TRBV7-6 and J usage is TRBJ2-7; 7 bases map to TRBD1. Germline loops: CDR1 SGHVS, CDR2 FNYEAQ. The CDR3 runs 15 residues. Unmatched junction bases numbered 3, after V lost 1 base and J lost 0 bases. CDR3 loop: CASSLETGPSYEQYF. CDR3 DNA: TGTGCCAGCAGCTTAGAGACAGGGCCCTCCTACGAGCAGTACTTC.

The CDR3 loop reads CASSSGTSGGAGETQYF. The CDR3 bases are TGCGCCAGCAGCTCCGGGACTAGCGGGGGGGCGGGAGAGACCCAGTACTTC. The V gene is TRBV5-1, the J gene TRBJ2-5, with TRBD2 matching over 16 bases. Germline trimming cut 3 bases from V and 4 bases from J; bases unmatched to any gene: 6. In germline, CDR1 is SGHRS, CDR2 YFSETQ. There are 17 residues in the CDR3.

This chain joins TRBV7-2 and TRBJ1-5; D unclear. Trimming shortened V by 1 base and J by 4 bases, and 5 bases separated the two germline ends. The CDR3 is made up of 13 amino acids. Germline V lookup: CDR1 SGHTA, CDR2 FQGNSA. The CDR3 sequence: CASSLVGNQPQHF. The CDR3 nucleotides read TGTGCCAGCAGCTTAGTAGGGAATCAGCCCCAGCATTTT.

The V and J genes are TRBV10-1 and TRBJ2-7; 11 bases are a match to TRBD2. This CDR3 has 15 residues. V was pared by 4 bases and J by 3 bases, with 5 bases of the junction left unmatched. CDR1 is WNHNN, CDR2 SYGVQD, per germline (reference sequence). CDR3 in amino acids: CASSGAGTSGYEQYF. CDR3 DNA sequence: TGCGCCAGCAGTGGGGCCGGGACTAGCGGCTACGAGCAGTACTTC.

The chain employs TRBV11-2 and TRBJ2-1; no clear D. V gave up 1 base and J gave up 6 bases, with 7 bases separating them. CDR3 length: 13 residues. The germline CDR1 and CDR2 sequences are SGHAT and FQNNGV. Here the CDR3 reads CASSLGWGNEQFF. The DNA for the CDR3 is TGTGCCAGCAGCTTAGGCTGGGGCAATGAGCAGTTCTTC.

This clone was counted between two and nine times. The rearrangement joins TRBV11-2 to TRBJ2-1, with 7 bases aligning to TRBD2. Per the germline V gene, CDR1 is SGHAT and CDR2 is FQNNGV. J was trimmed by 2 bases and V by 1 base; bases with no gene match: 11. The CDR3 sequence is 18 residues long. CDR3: CASSLAPGRATTYNEQFF. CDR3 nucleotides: TGTGCCAGCAGCTTAGCCCCGGGGAGGGCCACTACCTACAATGAGCAGTTCTTC.

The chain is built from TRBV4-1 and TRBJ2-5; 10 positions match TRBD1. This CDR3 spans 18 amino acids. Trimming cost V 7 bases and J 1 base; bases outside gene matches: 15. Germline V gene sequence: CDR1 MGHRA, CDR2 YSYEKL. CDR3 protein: CASTLHSPGQGIQETQYF. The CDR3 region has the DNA TGCGCCAGCACCCTACACTCCCCGGGACAGGGGATCCAAGAGACCCAGTACTTC.

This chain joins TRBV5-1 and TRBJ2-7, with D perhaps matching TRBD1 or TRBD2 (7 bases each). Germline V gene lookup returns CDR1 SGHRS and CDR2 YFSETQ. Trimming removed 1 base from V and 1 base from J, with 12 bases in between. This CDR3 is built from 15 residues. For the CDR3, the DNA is TGCGCCAGCAGCTTGAGCGGGACAGCGTCCTACGAGCAGTACTTC. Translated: CASSLSGTASYEQYF.

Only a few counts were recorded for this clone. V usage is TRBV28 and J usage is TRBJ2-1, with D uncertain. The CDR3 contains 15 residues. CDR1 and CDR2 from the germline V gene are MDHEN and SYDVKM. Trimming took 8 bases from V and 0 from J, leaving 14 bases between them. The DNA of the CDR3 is TGTGCCAGCGCCCCACGCTTAAGCTCCTACAATGAGCAGTTCTTC. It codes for CASAPRLSSYNEQFF. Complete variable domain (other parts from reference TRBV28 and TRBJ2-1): DVKVTQSSRYLVKRTGEKVFLECVQDMDHENMFWYRQDPGLGLRLIYFSYDVKMKEKGDIPEGYSVSREKKERFSLILESASTNQTSMYLCASAPRLSSYNEQFFGPGTRLTVL.

CDR3 protein: CASSWSGGARTGELFF. The CDR3 region has the DNA TGTGCCAGCAGCTGGAGCGGGGGGGCCAGGACCGGGGAGCTGTTTTTT. The chain joins TRBV11-1 to TRBJ2-2; 10 positions agree with TRBD2. Germline-derived CDR1 and CDR2 are SGHAT and FQDESV (reference sequence). The CDR3 length is 16 residues. V lost 4 bases, J lost 5 bases, and 7 bases stayed unmatched.

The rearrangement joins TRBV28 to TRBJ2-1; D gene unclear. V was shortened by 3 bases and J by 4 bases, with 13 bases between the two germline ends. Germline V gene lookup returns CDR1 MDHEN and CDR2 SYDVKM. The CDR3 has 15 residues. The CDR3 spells CASSFYGEPYNEQFF. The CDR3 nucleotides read TGTGCCAGCAGTTTCTACGGAGAACCTTACAATGAGCAGTTCTTC.

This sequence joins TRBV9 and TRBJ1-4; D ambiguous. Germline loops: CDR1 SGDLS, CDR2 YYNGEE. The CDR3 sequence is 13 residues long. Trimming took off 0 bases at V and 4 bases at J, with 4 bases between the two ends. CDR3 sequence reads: CASSVALNEKLFF. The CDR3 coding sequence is TGTGCCAGCAGCGTAGCCCTTAATGAAAAACTGTTTTTT.

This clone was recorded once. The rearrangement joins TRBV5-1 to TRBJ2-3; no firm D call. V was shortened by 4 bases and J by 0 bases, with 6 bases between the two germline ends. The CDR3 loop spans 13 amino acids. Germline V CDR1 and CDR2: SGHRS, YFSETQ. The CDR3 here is CASSVISTDTQYF. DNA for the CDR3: TGCGCCAGCAGCGTGATTAGCACAGATACGCAGTATTTT.

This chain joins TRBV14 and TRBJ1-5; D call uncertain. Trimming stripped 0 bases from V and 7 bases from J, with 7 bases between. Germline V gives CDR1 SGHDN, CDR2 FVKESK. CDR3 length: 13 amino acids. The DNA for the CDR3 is TGTGCCAGCAGCCAAGAGGTCGGGCAGCCCCAGCATTTT. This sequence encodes CASSQEVGQPQHF.

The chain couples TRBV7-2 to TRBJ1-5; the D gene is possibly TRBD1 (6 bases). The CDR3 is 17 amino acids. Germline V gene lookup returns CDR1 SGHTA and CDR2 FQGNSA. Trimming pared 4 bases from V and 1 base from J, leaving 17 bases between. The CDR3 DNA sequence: TGTGCCAGCAGCTCATCACAGGGATTAAGGAGCAATCAGCCCCAGCATTTT. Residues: CASSSSQGLRSNQPQHF.

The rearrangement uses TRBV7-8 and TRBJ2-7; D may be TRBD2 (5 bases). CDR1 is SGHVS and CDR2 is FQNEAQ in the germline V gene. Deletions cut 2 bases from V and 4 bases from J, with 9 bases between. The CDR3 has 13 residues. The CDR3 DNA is TGTGCCAGCAGCTTATCCCGCGGGTACGAGCAGTACTTC. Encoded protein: CASSLSRGYEQYF.

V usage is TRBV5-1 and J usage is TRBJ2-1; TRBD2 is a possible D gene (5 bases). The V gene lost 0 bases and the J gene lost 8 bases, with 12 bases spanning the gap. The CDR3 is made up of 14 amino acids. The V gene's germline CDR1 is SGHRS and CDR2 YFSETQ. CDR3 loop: CASSLVAAGDEQFF. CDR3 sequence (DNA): TGCGCCAGCAGCTTGGTGGCCGCGGGTGATGAGCAGTTCTTC.

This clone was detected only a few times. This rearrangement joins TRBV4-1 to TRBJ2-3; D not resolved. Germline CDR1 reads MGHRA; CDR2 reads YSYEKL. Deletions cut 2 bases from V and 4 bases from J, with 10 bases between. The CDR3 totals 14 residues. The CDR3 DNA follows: TGCGCCAGCAGCCAAACCAAGGATCCAGATACGCAGTATTTT. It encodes CASSQTKDPDTQYF.

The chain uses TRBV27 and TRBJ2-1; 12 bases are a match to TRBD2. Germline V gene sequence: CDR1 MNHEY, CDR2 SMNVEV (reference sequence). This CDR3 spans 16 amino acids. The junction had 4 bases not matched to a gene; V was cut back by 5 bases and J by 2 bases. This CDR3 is CASSTTSGRTYNEQFF. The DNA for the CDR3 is TGTGCCAGCAGTACCACTAGCGGGAGGACCTACAATGAGCAGTTCTTC.

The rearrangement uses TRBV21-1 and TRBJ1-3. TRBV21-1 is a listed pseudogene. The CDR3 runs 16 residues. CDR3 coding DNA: TGTGCCAGCAGCATCTCCGGGACTCCCTCTGGAAACACCATATATTTT. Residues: CASSISGTPSGNTIYF.

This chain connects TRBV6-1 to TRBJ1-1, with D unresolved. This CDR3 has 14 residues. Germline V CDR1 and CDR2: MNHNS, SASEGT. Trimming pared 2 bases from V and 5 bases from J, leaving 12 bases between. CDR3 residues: CASSERVGKTEAFF. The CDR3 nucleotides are TGTGCCAGCAGTGAACGTGTGGGTAAGACTGAAGCTTTCTTT.

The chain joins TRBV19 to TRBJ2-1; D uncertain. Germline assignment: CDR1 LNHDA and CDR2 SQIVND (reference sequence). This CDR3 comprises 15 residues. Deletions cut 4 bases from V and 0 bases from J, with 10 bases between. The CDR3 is CASSTSVSSYNEQFF. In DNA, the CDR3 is TGTGCCAGTAGTACGAGCGTTAGCTCCTACAATGAGCAGTTCTTC.

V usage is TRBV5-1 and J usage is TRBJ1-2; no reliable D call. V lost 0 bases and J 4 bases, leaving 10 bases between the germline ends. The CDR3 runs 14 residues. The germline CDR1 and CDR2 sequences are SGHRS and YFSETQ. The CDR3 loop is CASSLEGRGYGYTF. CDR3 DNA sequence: TGCGCCAGCAGCTTGGAAGGTCGGGGCTATGGCTACACCTTC.

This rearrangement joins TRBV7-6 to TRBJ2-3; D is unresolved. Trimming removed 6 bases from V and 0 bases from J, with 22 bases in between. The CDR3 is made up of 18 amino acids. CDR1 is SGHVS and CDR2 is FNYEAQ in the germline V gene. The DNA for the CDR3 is TGTGCCAGCAGTAGAAACATTAACCAACAGACCAGCACAGATACGCAGTATTTT. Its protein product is CASSRNINQQTSTDTQYF.

This CDR3 reads CASSLESGGRSEAFF. CDR3 sequence (DNA): TGTGCCAGCAGCCTTGAATCCGGGGGCCGTTCTGAAGCTTTCTTT. V is TRBV11-2 and J is TRBJ1-1; D is possibly TRBD1 (6 bases). Germline CDR1 is SGHAT and CDR2 is FQNNGV. The CDR3 is 15 amino acids. V lost 5 bases and J 6 bases, leaving 19 bases between the germline ends.

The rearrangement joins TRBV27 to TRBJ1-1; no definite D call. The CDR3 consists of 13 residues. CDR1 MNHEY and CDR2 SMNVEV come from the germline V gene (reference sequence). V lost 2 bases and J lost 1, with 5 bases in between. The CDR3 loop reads CASSLKPNTEAFF. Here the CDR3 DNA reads TGTGCCAGCAGTTTAAAGCCGAACACTGAAGCTTTCTTT.

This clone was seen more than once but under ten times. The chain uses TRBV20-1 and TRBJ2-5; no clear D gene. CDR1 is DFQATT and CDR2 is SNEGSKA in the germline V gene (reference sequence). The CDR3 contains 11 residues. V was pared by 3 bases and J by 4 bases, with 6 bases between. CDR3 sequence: CSARIGETQYF. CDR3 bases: TGCAGTGCTAGGATCGGAGAGACCCAGTACTTC.

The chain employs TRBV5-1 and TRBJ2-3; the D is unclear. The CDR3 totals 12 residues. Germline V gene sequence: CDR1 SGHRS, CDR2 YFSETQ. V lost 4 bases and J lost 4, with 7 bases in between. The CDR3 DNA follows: TGCGCCAGCAGCCCAATGGCAGATACGCAGTATTTT. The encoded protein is CASSPMADTQYF.

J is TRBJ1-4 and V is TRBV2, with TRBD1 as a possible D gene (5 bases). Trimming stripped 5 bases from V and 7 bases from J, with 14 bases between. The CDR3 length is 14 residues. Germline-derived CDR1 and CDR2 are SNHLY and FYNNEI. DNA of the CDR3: TGTGCCAGCAGTCAGACAGCGGGGGGTGAAAAACTGTTTTTT. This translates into CASSQTAGGEKLFF.

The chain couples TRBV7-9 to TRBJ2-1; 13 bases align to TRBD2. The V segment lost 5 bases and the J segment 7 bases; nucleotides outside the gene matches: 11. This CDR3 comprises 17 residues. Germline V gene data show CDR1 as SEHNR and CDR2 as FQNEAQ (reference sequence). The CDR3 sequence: CASSPRLAGGSGNEQFF. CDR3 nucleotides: TGTGCCAGCAGCCCACGACTAGCGGGAGGATCTGGTAATGAGCAGTTCTTC. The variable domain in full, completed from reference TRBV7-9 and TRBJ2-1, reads DTGVSQNPRHKITKRGQNVTFRCDPISEHNRLYWYRQTLGQGPEFLTYFQNEAQLEKSRLLSDRFSAERPKGSFSTLEIQRTEQGDSAMYLCASSPRLAGGSGNEQFFGPGTRLTVL.